This TCR beta chain was identified in a study of T cell changes during pregnancy in multiple sclerosis (dated by TCRdb to the late 2010s). As for the study more broadly: The study examined how the T cell repertoire changed over the course of pregnancy in women with multiple sclerosis.

Preparation of the library involved the immunoSEQ multiplex PCR assay. What TCRdb holds here is the immuneACCESS table cut down to in-frame rearrangements. Part of the clones is not present; checked against another copy, under half of the missing clones reflect an unresolved V gene, and the others are unexplained. This sample is represented by about 20,000 clones; 88% of them were singletons. Around 21% of the sample comes from the top ten. This clone was observed once. Its antigen specificity is not known. No much larger clone exists at a distance of one base, and base qualities are not known. V is shortened by 3 bases, J by 6 bases, and the region joining them spans 12 bases. CDR1 SQVTM and CDR2 ANQGSEA were looked up in the germline V gene. CDR3 length: 13 amino acids, cysteine to phenylalanine. Only CDR3 DNA is held: 39 bases, read in frame from base 1.

The specimen was CD8+ T cells from peripheral blood mononuclear cells, collected after pregnancy. The V gene is TRBV29-1 and the J gene is TRBJ2-1; TRBD2 is perhaps the D gene, given 6 matching bases. The TCR sequence derives from a female donor in good health, enrolled as a control in a pregnancy study. The DNA is TGCAGCGTTGATACTAGCACGATCAATGAGCAGTTCTTC. This encodes CSVDTSTINEQFF.